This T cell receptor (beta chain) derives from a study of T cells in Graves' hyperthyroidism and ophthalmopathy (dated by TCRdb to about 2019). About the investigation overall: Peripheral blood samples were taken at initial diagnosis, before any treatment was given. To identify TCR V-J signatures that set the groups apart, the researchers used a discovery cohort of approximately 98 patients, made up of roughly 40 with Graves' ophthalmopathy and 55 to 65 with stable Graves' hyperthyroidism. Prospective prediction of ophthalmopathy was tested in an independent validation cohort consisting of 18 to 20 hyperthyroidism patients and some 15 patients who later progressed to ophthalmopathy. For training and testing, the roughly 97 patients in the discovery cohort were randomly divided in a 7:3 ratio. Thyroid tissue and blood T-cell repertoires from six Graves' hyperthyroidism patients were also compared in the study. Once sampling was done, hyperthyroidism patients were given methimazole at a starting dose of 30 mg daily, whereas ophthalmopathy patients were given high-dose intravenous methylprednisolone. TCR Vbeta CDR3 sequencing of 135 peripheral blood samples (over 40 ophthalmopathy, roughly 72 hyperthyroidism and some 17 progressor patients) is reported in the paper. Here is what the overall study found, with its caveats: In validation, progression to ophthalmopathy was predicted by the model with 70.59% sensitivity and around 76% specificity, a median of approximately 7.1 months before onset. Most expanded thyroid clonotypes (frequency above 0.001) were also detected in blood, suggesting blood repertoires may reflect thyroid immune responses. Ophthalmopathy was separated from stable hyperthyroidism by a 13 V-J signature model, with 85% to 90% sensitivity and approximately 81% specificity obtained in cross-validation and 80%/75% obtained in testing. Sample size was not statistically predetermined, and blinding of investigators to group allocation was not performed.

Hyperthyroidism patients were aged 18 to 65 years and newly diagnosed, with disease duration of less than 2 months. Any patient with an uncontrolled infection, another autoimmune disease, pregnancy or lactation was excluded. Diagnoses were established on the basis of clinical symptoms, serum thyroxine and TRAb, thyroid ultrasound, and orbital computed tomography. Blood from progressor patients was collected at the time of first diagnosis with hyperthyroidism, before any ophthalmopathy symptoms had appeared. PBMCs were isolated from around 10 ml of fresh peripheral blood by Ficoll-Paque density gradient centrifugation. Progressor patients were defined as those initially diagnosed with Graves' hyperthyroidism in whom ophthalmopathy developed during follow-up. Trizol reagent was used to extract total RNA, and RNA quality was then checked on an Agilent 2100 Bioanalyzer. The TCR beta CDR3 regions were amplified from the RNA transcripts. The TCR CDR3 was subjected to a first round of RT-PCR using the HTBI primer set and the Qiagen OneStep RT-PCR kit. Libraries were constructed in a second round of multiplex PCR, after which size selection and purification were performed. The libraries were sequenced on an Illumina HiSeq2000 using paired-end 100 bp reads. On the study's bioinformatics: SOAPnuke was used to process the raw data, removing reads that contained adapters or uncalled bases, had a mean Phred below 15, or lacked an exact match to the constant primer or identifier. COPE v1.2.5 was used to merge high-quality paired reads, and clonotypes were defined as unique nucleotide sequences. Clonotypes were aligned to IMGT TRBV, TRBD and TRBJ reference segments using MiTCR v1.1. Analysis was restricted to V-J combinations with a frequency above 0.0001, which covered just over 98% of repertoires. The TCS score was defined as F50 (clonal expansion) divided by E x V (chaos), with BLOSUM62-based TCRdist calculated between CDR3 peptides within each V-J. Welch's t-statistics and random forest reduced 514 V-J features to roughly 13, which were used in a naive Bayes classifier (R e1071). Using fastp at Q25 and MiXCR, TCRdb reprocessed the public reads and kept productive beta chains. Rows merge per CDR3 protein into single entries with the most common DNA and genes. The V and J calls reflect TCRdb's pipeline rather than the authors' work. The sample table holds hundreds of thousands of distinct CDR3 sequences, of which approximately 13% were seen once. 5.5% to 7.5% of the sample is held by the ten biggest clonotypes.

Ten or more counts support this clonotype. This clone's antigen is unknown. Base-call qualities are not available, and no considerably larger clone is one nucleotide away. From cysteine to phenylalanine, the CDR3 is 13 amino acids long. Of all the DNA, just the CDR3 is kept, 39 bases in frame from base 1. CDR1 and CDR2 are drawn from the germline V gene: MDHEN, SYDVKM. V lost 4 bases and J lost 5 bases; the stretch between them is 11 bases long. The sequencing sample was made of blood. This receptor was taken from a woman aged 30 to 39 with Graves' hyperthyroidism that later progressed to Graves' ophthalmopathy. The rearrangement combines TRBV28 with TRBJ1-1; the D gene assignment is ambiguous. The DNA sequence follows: TGTGCCAGCAGTTCAAGGGCGGGTACTGAAGCTTTCTTT. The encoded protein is CASSSRAGTEAFF.